One sample yielded the 27 T cell receptor beta chains listed below, sequenced in a study of CD8+ T cells in alopecia areata listed by TCRdb under 2018. The library was built by means of the immunoSEQ multiplex PCR assay. For TCR sequencing, RNA was extracted from every sample and reverse transcribed into cDNA to serve as template. Drawn from immuneACCESS, this table holds only the in-frame rearrangements with V and J called that TCRdb kept. Clones are partly lost; checked studies trace under half to an unresolved V gene and leave the rest unexplained. The sample includes around 160,000 clones, with around three fifths observed a single time. Approximately 15% of the sample lies in the top ten. The time point tag for this specimen amounts to: 20 to 30 weeks on oral tofacitinib. The treatment or condition label corresponds to: oral pan-JAK inhibitor, 5-10 mg twice daily. The sequences come from CD4+ T cells sorted from blood, collected at week 24, from a patient treated with tofacitinib. These receptor sequences come from a human donor with alopecia areata.

The rearrangement links TRBV30 to TRBJ1-6; D gene uncertain. The CDR3 has 13 residues. Germline values: CDR1 GTSNPN, CDR2 SVGIG (reference sequence). Trimming stripped 4 bases from V and 9 bases from J, with 13 bases between. The CDR3 here is CAWTGQPASPLHF. The CDR3 DNA reads as TGTGCCTGGACCGGGCAGCCGGCTTCACCCCTCCACTTT.

This clone was observed a handful of times. The chain uses TRBV5-1 and TRBJ1-2; tentatively, D is TRBD1 (6 bases). This CDR3 is 13 amino acids long. The V and J ends lost 4 bases and 3 bases respectively, with 10 bases between them. Looked up from germline, CDR1 is SGHRS and CDR2 is YFSETQ. The CDR3 sequence: CASSAAGDYGYTF. The CDR3 DNA reads TGCGCCAGCAGCGCCGCAGGGGACTATGGCTACACCTTC.

This clone was found a few times. Other DNA sequences in the same sample also yield this CDR3. The chain is built from TRBV5-1 and TRBJ1-2; 9 nucleotides match TRBD1. This CDR3 has 13 residues. J gave up 7 bases and V 0 bases, and 1 base lay outside the gene matches. The V gene's germline CDR1 is SGHRS and CDR2 YFSETQ. The CDR3 DNA sequence: TGCGCCAGCAGCTTGGAACAGGGGGCTGGCTACACCTTC. Translating gives CASSLEQGAGYTF.

The chain employs TRBV27 and TRBJ2-5, with 8 bases fitting TRBD1. CDR3 length: 15 residues. Germline V gene lookup returns CDR1 MNHEY and CDR2 SMNVEV (reference sequence). V trimming: 2 bases; J trimming: 5 bases; junction bases outside the gene matches: 7. As DNA, the CDR3 is TGTGCCAGCAGTTTAAATCAGGGGGCGGCTGAGACCCAGTACTTC. As protein: CASSLNQGAAETQYF.

J is TRBJ1-2 and V is TRBV5-1; a possible D gene is TRBD1 (6 bases). The CDR3 is made up of 14 amino acids. Germline assignment: CDR1 SGHRS and CDR2 YFSETQ. Trimming pared 4 bases from V and 4 bases from J, leaving 14 bases between. CDR3 DNA sequence: TGCGCCAGCAGCCCAGGGGATCAGCCCTATGGCTACACCTTC. Protein sequence: CASSPGDQPYGYTF. The full variable domain, in which reference TRBV5-1 and TRBJ1-2 provide the parts outside the CDR3, is KAGVTQTPRYLIKTRGQQVTLSCSPISGHRSVSWYQQTPGQGLQFLFEYFSETQRNKGNFPGRFSGRQFSNSRSEMNVSTLELGDSALYLCASSPGDQPYGYTFGSGTRLTVV.

For this clone: The same CDR3 is also encoded by other DNA sequences in this sample. The chain is built from TRBV29-1 and TRBJ2-1; weak D call: TRBD1 (6 bases). With 6 bases removed from V and 8 bases from J, the gap between germline ends came to 8 bases. This CDR3 is 10 amino acids long. From germline, CDR1 is SQVTM and CDR2 ANQGSEA. The CDR3 reads CSVGAYEQFF. CDR3 DNA sequence: TGCAGCGTGGGGGCGTATGAGCAGTTCTTC.

The rearrangement joins TRBV11-2 to TRBJ2-4; TRBD1 agrees at 7 bases. The germline V gene encodes CDR1 SGHAT and CDR2 FQNNGV. The CDR3 sequence is 13 residues long. Trimming removed 5 bases from V and 3 bases from J; junction bases left unmatched: 1. CDR3 in DNA: TGTGCCAGCAGCCGGGACAGCAAAAACATTCAGTACTTC. Protein sequence: CASSRDSKNIQYF.

This sequence joins TRBV4-1 and TRBJ1-3, with D hard to call. Looked up from germline, CDR1 is MGHRA and CDR2 is YSYEKL. V gave up 0 bases and J gave up 0 bases, with 9 bases separating them. This CDR3 has 16 amino acids. The CDR3 protein is CASSQDGISSGNTIYF. The CDR3 nucleotides are TGCGCCAGCAGCCAAGACGGCATCAGCTCTGGAAACACCATATATTTT.

The J gene is TRBJ2-3, the V gene TRBV29-1; D not resolved. V lost 6 bases and J 2 bases, leaving 6 bases between the germline ends. Germline CDR1 reads SQVTM; CDR2 reads ANQGSEA. There are 11 residues in the CDR3. CDR3: CSVANTDTQYF. The CDR3 DNA reads TGCAGCGTCGCTAACACAGATACGCAGTATTTT.

Only a few counts were recorded for this clone. This rearrangement joins TRBV5-1 to TRBJ2-3; D ambiguous. Deletions cut 6 bases from V and 2 bases from J, with 10 bases between. CDR3 length equals 13 residues. Per the germline V gene, CDR1 is SGHRS and CDR2 is YFSETQ. For the CDR3, the DNA is TGCGCCAGCAAGTCGCAGAACACAGATACGCAGTATTTT. Protein product: CASKSQNTDTQYF.

The gene calls are TRBV6-5 and TRBJ1-5; possibly TRBD1 for D (5 bases). V lost 6 bases to trimming and J lost 7 bases, with 16 bases between them. From germline, CDR1 is MNHEY and CDR2 SVGAGI. The CDR3 covers 14 residues. In nucleotides, the CDR3 is TGTGCCAGCAGGAACCAGGGTAATGGGCAGCCCCAGCATTTT. Its translation: CASRNQGNGQPQHF.

This rearrangement joins TRBV5-1 to TRBJ2-1; a possible D gene is TRBD1 (5 bases). V lost 4 bases to trimming and J lost 4 bases, with 9 bases between them. The CDR3 length is 13 residues. CDR1 and CDR2 from the germline V gene are SGHRS and YFSETQ. The DNA for the CDR3 is TGCGCCAGCAGCCATGCAGGGTACAATGAGCAGTTCTTC. Amino acids: CASSHAGYNEQFF.

J is TRBJ2-7 and V is TRBV25-1, with D maybe TRBD1 (6 bases). CDR1 is MGHDK, CDR2 SYGVNS, per germline. Trimming removed 7 bases at V and 0 bases at J, with 10 bases between. The CDR3 totals 13 residues. Here the CDR3 reads CASKSGVSYEQYF. CDR3 nucleotides: TGTGCCAGCAAGTCAGGGGTCTCCTACGAGCAGTACTTC.

The chain employs TRBV27 and TRBJ1-2, with 7 bases fitting TRBD1. The germline V gene encodes CDR1 MNHEY and CDR2 SMNVEV (reference sequence). CDR3 length equals 13 residues. J lost 4 bases, V lost 9 bases, and 8 bases had no gene match. The CDR3 is CARTGDHSYGYTF. The CDR3, as DNA: TGTGCCAGAACAGGGGACCACAGCTATGGCTACACCTTC.

The rearrangement joins TRBV7-8 to TRBJ2-7; D call uncertain. The CDR3 covers 10 residues. Germline-derived CDR1 and CDR2 are SGHVS and FQNEAQ. CDR3 loop: CAQRSYEQYF. The CDR3 DNA sequence: TGTGCACAGCGCTCCTACGAGCAGTACTTC.

The chain recombines TRBV2 with TRBJ2-1; possible D gene TRBD1, 7 bases. CDR1 SNHLY and CDR2 FYNNEI come from the germline V gene. V gave up 6 bases and J gave up 3 bases, with 9 bases separating them. This CDR3 contains 13 residues. The CDR3 region has the DNA TGTGCCAGCAGCAGGGGGGACTACAATGAGCAGTTCTTC. The encoded protein is CASSRGDYNEQFF.

V and J are TRBV2 and TRBJ2-5; possibly TRBD2 for D (6 bases). In germline, CDR1 is SNHLY, CDR2 FYNNEI. V dropped 3 bases and J dropped 14 bases, with 16 bases sitting between them. The length of the CDR3 is 12 residues. The CDR3: CASSDLRGYHYF. In nucleotides, the CDR3 is TGTGCCAGCAGTGACCTCCGGGGGTACCACTACTTC. Combining the CDR3 with reference TRBV2 and TRBJ2-5 gives the whole variable domain EPEVTQTPSHQVTQMGQEVILRCVPISNHLYFYWYRQILGQKVEFLVSFYNNEISEKSEIFDDQFSVERPDGSNFTLKIRSTKLEDSAMYFCASSDLRGYHYFGPGTRLLVL.

This clone has just one count. The genes are TRBV2 and TRBJ2-3; 9 bases agree with TRBD2. V dropped 6 bases and J dropped 7; count of bases not matched to a gene: 5. Looked up from germline, CDR1 is SNHLY and CDR2 is FYNNEI. This CDR3 comprises 13 residues. Written as DNA, the CDR3 is TGTGCCAGCAGCGAGACTAGCGGAAATACGCAGTATTTT. This encodes CASSETSGNTQYF. The full variable domain, completed using reference TRBV2 and TRBJ2-3, is EPEVTQTPSHQVTQMGQEVILRCVPISNHLYFYWYRQILGQKVEFLVSFYNNEISEKSEIFDDQFSVERPDGSNFTLKIRSTKLEDSAMYFCASSETSGNTQYFGPGTRLTVL.

The CDR3 loop reads CASSLGASAGNTIYF. The CDR3 nucleotides are TGCGCCAGCAGCTTGGGGGCATCGGCTGGAAACACCATATATTTT. The genes are TRBV5-1 and TRBJ1-3; D not certain. The CDR3 length is 15 residues. CDR1 is SGHRS and CDR2 is YFSETQ in the germline V gene. Trimming took 0 bases from V and 2 from J, leaving 9 bases between them.

This chain joins TRBV19 and TRBJ1-5; D uncertain. The CDR3 is 16 amino acids. Per the germline V gene, CDR1 is LNHDA and CDR2 is SQIVND (reference sequence). The ends were cut back, 1 base at V and 4 bases at J, with 14 bases in the middle. The CDR3 here is CASSIGRRSRNQPQHF. For the CDR3, the DNA is TGTGCCAGTAGTATAGGTAGACGGTCAAGGAATCAGCCCCAGCATTTT.

V and J are TRBV6-1 and TRBJ1-1, with D possibly matching TRBD1 (5 bases). This CDR3 is built from 15 residues. In germline, CDR1 is MNHNS, CDR2 SASEGT. V was cut by 1 base and J by 1 base, with 10 bases left in between. The CDR3, as DNA: TGTGCCAGCAGTGAAGTTGGGGGGTGGAACACTGAAGCTTTCTTT. As protein: CASSEVGGWNTEAFF.

J is TRBJ2-2 and V is TRBV7-7; D gene uncertain. Trimming removed 2 bases at V and 7 bases at J, with 5 bases between. There are 12 residues in the CDR3. The germline gives CDR1 SSHAT, CDR2 FNYEAQ (reference sequence). Here the CDR3 DNA reads TGTGCCAGCAGCTTAAGGAACGGGGAGCTGTTTTTT. Protein: CASSLRNGELFF.

The chain recombines TRBV29-1 with TRBJ2-5; 10 bases are a match to TRBD1. This CDR3 spans 15 amino acids. The V and J ends lost 5 bases and 1 base, in that order; junction bases with no gene match: 7. Germline-derived CDR1 and CDR2 are SQVTM and ANQGSEA. The CDR3 nucleotides read TGCAGCGTTACCCCTCGGGACAGGGGCCAAGAGACCCAGTACTTC. Its translation is CSVTPRDRGQETQYF.

In DNA, the CDR3 is TGCGCCAGCAGCTTTGGGACGAGCTCCTATAATTCACCCCTCCACTTT. Protein sequence: CASSFGTSSYNSPLHF. The chain recombines TRBV5-1 with TRBJ1-6, with TRBD1 as a possible D gene (5 bases). CDR1 is SGHRS and CDR2 is YFSETQ in the germline V gene. This CDR3 has 16 amino acids. V shed 2 bases and J shed 0 bases, with 9 bases lying between them.

This clone has only a few counts. The V and J genes are TRBV27 and TRBJ1-6, with a possible D match to TRBD1 (6 bases). In germline, CDR1 is MNHEY, CDR2 SMNVEV (reference sequence). Trimming left V 7 bases short and J 8 bases short, with 12 bases between. The CDR3 is 13 residues long. The CDR3 here is CASKPGAHSPLHF. CDR3 DNA sequence: TGTGCCAGCAAACCGGGGGCGCATTCACCCCTCCACTTT.

The V gene is TRBV6-5, the J gene TRBJ2-5; 7 bases align to TRBD2. The germline CDR1 and CDR2 sequences are MNHEY and SVGAGI. The CDR3 is 15 amino acids. After removal of 2 bases from V and 3 bases from J, the junction contained 6 bases not matched to a gene. In DNA form, the CDR3 reads TGTGCCAGCAGTTACCAGCGGGGACGAGAAGAGACCCAGTACTTC. This translates into CASSYQRGREETQYF.

This clone was detected a few times. The rearrangement joins TRBV29-1 to TRBJ1-5; D is perhaps TRBD1 (5 bases). Looked up from germline, CDR1 is SQVTM and CDR2 is ANQGSEA. This CDR3 has 14 residues. V shed 5 bases and J shed 2 bases, with 13 bases lying between them. CDR3 in amino acids: CSVSQGMGNQPQHF. The CDR3, as DNA: TGCAGCGTTAGTCAGGGAATGGGCAATCAGCCCCAGCATTTT.